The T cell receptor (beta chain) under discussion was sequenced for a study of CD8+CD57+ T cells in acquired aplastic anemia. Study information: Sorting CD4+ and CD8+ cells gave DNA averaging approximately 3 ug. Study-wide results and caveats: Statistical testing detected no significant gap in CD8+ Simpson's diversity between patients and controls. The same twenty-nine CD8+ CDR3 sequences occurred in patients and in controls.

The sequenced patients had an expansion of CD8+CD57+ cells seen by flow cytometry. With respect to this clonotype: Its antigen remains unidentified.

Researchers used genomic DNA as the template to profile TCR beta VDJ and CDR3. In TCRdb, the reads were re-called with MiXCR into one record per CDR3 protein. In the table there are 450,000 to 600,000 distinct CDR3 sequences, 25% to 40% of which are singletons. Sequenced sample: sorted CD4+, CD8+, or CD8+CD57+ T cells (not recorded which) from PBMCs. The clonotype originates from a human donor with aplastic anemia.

The CDR3 reads CASSVRTGGSYSNQPQHF. CDR3 DNA sequence: TGTGCCAGCAGTGTACGGACAGGGGGCTCGTATAGCAATCAGCCCCAGCATTTT. The rearrangement uses TRBV2 and TRBJ1-5; TRBD1 matches 11 bases. The germline CDR1 and CDR2 sequences are SNHLY and FYNNEI. This CDR3 has 18 amino acids. V lost 4 bases, J lost 0 bases, and 8 bases stayed unmatched.